This record looks at one T cell receptor beta chain sequence and its context. In its sample, this clonotype was seen a few times. Its antigen is still unknown. No base qualities exist here, and no much larger clone lies one base off it. The CDR3 has 16 amino acids, counting the end cysteine and phenylalanine. Kept here is only the CDR3 DNA, which spans 48 bases and is read in frame from base 1. V is cut back by 4 bases and J by 4 bases, with 7 bases in the junction unmatched. The germline V gene (reference sequence) provides CDR1 DFQATT and CDR2 SNEGSKA. Receptor amplification or capture employed PCR. Data came from an Illumina HiSeq 2500. Molecular barcoding was employed in the preparation of TCR libraries, with unique molecular identifiers being used to normalize TCRbeta repertoire quantification. TCRdb reran the public reads through fastp at Q25 and MiXCR, keeping productive beta chains. Rows with a matching CDR3 protein are joined into one entry that keeps the most common DNA and genes. The sample table holds hundreds of thousands of distinct CDR3 sequences, of which 10% to 15% were seen once. About 4.5% of the sample rests with the top ten.

This specimen belongs to a study of T-cell reconstitution after alpha-beta-depleted transplantation in children (dated by TCRdb to 2016 to 2017). In terms of the full investigation: T-cell immune reconstitution after TCRalphabeta/CD19-depleted allogeneic hematopoietic cell transplantation in children was quantitatively tracked in the study by means of TCR repertoire profiling.

This receptor was taken from a human donor who donated a stem cell graft to a child with Fanconi anemia. Sequences were derived from PBMCs, sampled from the stem cell graft. Here the chain combines TRBV20-1 and TRBJ2-3; TRBD2 fits 14 bases in the junction. The CDR3 region has the sequence CSAIGLAGGKADTQYF. At the DNA level, the sequence is TGCAGTGCTATAGGACTAGCGGGGGGAAAGGCAGATACGCAGTATTTT.